A single sample is the source of the 14 T cell receptor beta chains below, sequenced in a study of blood T cell repertoires in COVID-19. Profiled with immunoSEQ multiplex PCR; TCRdb holds only in-frame clones, not every one. The repertoire holds hundreds of thousands of clones, with roughly 90% as singletons. The sequenced sample consisted of PBMCs or T cells enriched from blood (not recorded which). These receptors were obtained from a young woman who had recovered from COVID-19.

V gene TRBV28 combines with J gene TRBJ1-2; weak D call: TRBD1 (6 bases). This CDR3 spans 14 amino acids. The V gene lost 5 bases and the J gene lost 2 bases, with 12 bases spanning the gap. Germline CDR1 and CDR2: MDHEN and SYDVKM. CDR3 region: CASSTGHLNYGYTF. In DNA, the CDR3 is TGTGCCAGCAGTACGGGACACCTAAACTATGGCTACACCTTC.

This clone occurred once. The chain combines TRBV4-2 with TRBJ2-7, with a weak D call TRBD1 (6 bases). V was pared by 2 bases and J by 0 bases, with 17 bases between. The CDR3 covers 17 residues. The germline V gene has CDR1 LGHNA and CDR2 YNFKEQ. CDR3 in DNA: TGTGCCAGCAGCCAAAATGCAGGGGCCGCCAGCTCCTACGAGCAGTACTTC. Protein: CASSQNAGAASSYEQYF.

This clone was counted a single time. V and J are TRBV11-2 and TRBJ1-2; D is unresolved. This CDR3 spans 15 amino acids. The germline V gene has CDR1 SGHAT and CDR2 FQNNGV. V was pared by 1 base and J by 3 bases, with 12 bases between. The CDR3 loop is CASSLGGSSDYGYTF. CDR3 nucleotide sequence: TGTGCCAGCAGCTTAGGAGGTTCTAGCGACTATGGCTACACCTTC.

V and J are TRBV7-2 and TRBJ2-7; D may be TRBD2 (6 bases). Trimming removed 5 bases from V and 4 bases from J, with 18 bases in between. The CDR3 totals 15 residues. CDR1 is SGHTA and CDR2 is FQGNSA in the germline V gene. In DNA form, the CDR3 reads TGTGCCAGCAGCCTTCGGGACTCTTTATTTTACGAGCAGTACTTC. It specifies CASSLRDSLFYEQYF.

This clone was seen only once. This chain joins TRBV7-2 and TRBJ1-5; D is unclear. The CDR3 has 14 amino acids. The V end was cut by 4 bases, the J end by 0 bases, with 7 bases between. Germline V gene data show CDR1 as SGHTA and CDR2 as FQGNSA. CDR3 loop: CASSSLYSNQPQHF. The CDR3 region has the DNA TGTGCCAGCAGCTCCCTTTATAGCAATCAGCCCCAGCATTTT. Variable domain in full (rest from reference TRBV7-2 and TRBJ1-5): GAGVSQSPSNKVTEKGKDVELRCDPISGHTALYWYRQSLGQGLEFLIYFQGNSAPDKSGLPSDRFSAERTGGSVSTLTIQRTQQEDSAVYLCASSSLYSNQPQHFGDGTRLSIL.

The rearrangement uses TRBV2 and TRBJ1-5; D might be TRBD1 (6 bases). The CDR3 contains 15 residues. Germline-derived CDR1 and CDR2 are SNHLY and FYNNEI. Deletions cut 6 bases from V and 0 bases from J, with 12 bases between. CDR3 coding DNA: TGTGCCAGCAGAAAGGGGGATAATAGCAATCAGCCCCAGCATTTT. Translating gives CASRKGDNSNQPQHF.

The chain combines TRBV2 with TRBJ2-5; D is perhaps TRBD2 (5 bases). The V gene lost 4 bases and the J gene lost 6 bases, with 12 bases spanning the gap. The CDR3 contains 13 residues. Looked up from germline, CDR1 is SNHLY and CDR2 is FYNNEI. The CDR3 DNA reads TGTGCCAGCAGTGTTGAGGGAGTTCAGACCCAGTACTTC. Translating gives CASSVEGVQTQYF.

The chain couples TRBV7-2 to TRBJ1-2; TRBD1 agrees at 8 bases. The V segment lost 1 base and the J segment 3 bases; nucleotides outside the gene matches: 10. Germline V lookup: CDR1 SGHTA, CDR2 FQGNSA. This CDR3 spans 17 amino acids. This CDR3 is CASSLVFGGQAYYGYTF. The CDR3 DNA is TGTGCCAGCAGCTTAGTCTTTGGGGGACAGGCCTACTATGGCTACACCTTC.

The V gene is TRBV4-1, the J gene TRBJ1-3; 8 bases agree with TRBD1. This CDR3 is 16 amino acids long. The germline CDR1 and CDR2 sequences are MGHRA and YSYEKL. V was clipped by 0 bases and J by 0 bases; unmatched bases: 1. CDR3 amino acids: CASSQDQGASGNTIYF. CDR3 DNA sequence: TGCGCCAGCAGCCAAGATCAGGGGGCCTCTGGAAACACCATATATTTT.

V usage is TRBV4-3 and J usage is TRBJ1-2; D not certain. The ends were cut back, 0 bases at V and 5 bases at J, with 16 bases in the middle. The CDR3 covers 16 residues. The germline V gene encodes CDR1 LGHNA and CDR2 YSLEER. Here the CDR3 reads CASSQDLWRVRYGYTF. In nucleotides, the CDR3 is TGCGCCAGCAGCCAAGATCTATGGAGGGTTCGGTATGGCTACACCTTC.

This sequence joins TRBV11-2 and TRBJ2-1; TRBD1 matches 7 bases. The CDR3 totals 17 residues. The germline V gene has CDR1 SGHAT and CDR2 FQNNGV. Unmatched junction bases numbered 15, after V lost 5 bases and J lost 5 bases. CDR3 in amino acids: CASSGFGTAVEHNEQFF. In DNA, the CDR3 is TGTGCCAGCAGCGGCTTCGGGACAGCCGTTGAACACAATGAGCAGTTCTTC.

This clone was found once. The gene calls are TRBV7-2 and TRBJ2-3; a possible D gene is TRBD1 (6 bases). Germline CDR1 SGHTA, CDR2 FQGNSA. V lost 5 bases and J lost 4, with 10 bases in between. The CDR3 has 13 residues. The CDR3 nucleotides read TGTGCCAGCAGCCCACAGGGACCAGATACGCAGTATTTT. Protein sequence: CASSPQGPDTQYF.

This clone has only one observation. V usage is TRBV30 and J usage is TRBJ1-1; 7 positions agree with TRBD1. CDR3 length: 15 residues. CDR1 is GTSNPN and CDR2 is SVGIG in the germline V gene (reference sequence). V shed 0 bases and J 0 bases; nucleotides not matched to a gene: 4. DNA of the CDR3: TGTGCCTGGAGTGTCAGCAGGGGGATGAACACTGAAGCTTTCTTT. Protein sequence: CAWSVSRGMNTEAFF.

The gene calls are TRBV15 and TRBJ2-5; 13 bases match TRBD2. This CDR3 has 16 amino acids. Germline V gene sequence: CDR1 LNHNV, CDR2 YYDKDF (reference sequence). Trimming cost V 1 base and J 5 bases; bases outside gene matches: 4. The CDR3 loop reads CATSRGLAGGPETQYF. The CDR3 region has the DNA TGTGCCACCAGCAGAGGACTAGCGGGAGGACCGGAGACCCAGTACTTC.